These 15 T cell receptor beta chains share one sample of origin, sequenced in a study of blood T cell dynamics during melanoma immunotherapy. As to time point: pre-treatment baseline. Assay: immunoSEQ multiplex PCR; the TCRdb copy retains only in-frame clones and omits some. The sample shows approximately 9,700 clones, approximately 90% of them seen only once. This sample comprised blood, obtained from a patient treated with checkpoint blockade. The receptors originated from a human donor with melanoma.

The genes are TRBV19 and TRBJ2-3; D unresolved. V was pared by 1 base and J by 2 bases, with 4 bases between. The CDR3 sequence is 13 residues long. The germline V gene encodes CDR1 LNHDA and CDR2 SQIVND (reference sequence). The CDR3 coding sequence is TGTGCCAGTAGTATAGGGCCCACAGATACGCAGTATTTT. Protein: CASSIGPTDTQYF.

V gene TRBV28 combines with J gene TRBJ1-1; TRBD1 aligns across 9 bases. V shed 5 bases and J 4 bases; nucleotides not matched to a gene: 8. This CDR3 has 15 residues. The V gene's germline CDR1 is MDHEN and CDR2 SYDVKM. The CDR3 is CASSPPGQGSTEAFF. The DNA of the CDR3 is TGTGCCAGCAGTCCACCGGGACAGGGATCCACTGAAGCTTTCTTT. The full variable domain, rest sourced from reference TRBV28 and TRBJ1-1, is DVKVTQSSRYLVKRTGEKVFLECVQDMDHENMFWYRQDPGLGLRLIYFSYDVKMKEKGDIPEGYSVSREKKERFSLILESASTNQTSMYLCASSPPGQGSTEAFFGQGTRLTVV.

V and J are TRBV7-9 and TRBJ1-2; 7 bases map to TRBD1. This CDR3 is built from 15 residues. The germline V gene encodes CDR1 SEHNR and CDR2 FQNEAQ (reference sequence). V lost 7 bases, J lost 1 base, and 9 bases stayed unmatched. Here the CDR3 reads CASTEAGTDNYGYTF. The CDR3 region has the DNA TGTGCCAGCACCGAGGCCGGGACAGATAACTATGGCTACACCTTC.

In this sample, this clone turned up once. The rearrangement joins TRBV30 to TRBJ2-7; weak D call: TRBD2 (7 bases). V dropped 3 bases and J dropped 3 bases, with 18 bases sitting between them. There are 15 residues in the CDR3. CDR1 and CDR2 (germline): GTSNPN, SVGIG (reference sequence). The CDR3 coding sequence is TGTGCCTGGAGCCCCGGGGGGCGCCGGGTCTACGAGCAGTACTTC. The encoded protein is CAWSPGGRRVYEQYF.

This chain uses TRBV27 with TRBJ2-2; D gene uncertain. There are 14 residues in the CDR3. CDR1 and CDR2 (germline): MNHEY, SMNVEV (reference sequence). V dropped 6 bases and J dropped 0 bases, with 8 bases sitting between them. Written as DNA, the CDR3 is TGTGCCAGCAGGGTGCAGCCGAACACCGGGGAGCTGTTTTTT. Its protein product is CASRVQPNTGELFF.

The chain uses TRBV7-9 and TRBJ2-7; D gene ambiguous. There are 12 residues in the CDR3. Trimming removed 6 bases at V and 0 bases at J, with 6 bases between. From germline, CDR1 is SEHNR and CDR2 FQNEAQ (reference sequence). CDR3 sequence (DNA): TGTGCCAGCAGTCCCGGCTCCTACGAGCAGTACTTC. It translates to CASSPGSYEQYF.

The chain employs TRBV6-1 and TRBJ1-1, with D perhaps matching TRBD1 (6 bases). Germline V CDR1 and CDR2: MNHNS, SASEGT. With 5 bases removed from V and 0 bases from J, the gap between germline ends came to 13 bases. The CDR3 is made up of 15 amino acids. The CDR3 region has the DNA TGTGCCAGCAGTAAACGACAGGACATGAACACTGAAGCTTTCTTT. Translated: CASSKRQDMNTEAFF.

The V and J genes are TRBV28 and TRBJ2-1; D not resolved. This CDR3 comprises 15 residues. In germline, CDR1 is MDHEN, CDR2 SYDVKM. V was trimmed by 7 bases and J by 0 bases, leaving 13 bases between them. Here the CDR3 DNA reads TGTGCCAGCACCCAGACCCCAAGCTCCTACAATGAGCAGTTCTTC. It yields the protein CASTQTPSSYNEQFF.

The chain has TRBV18 and TRBJ2-5; maybe TRBD2 (5 bases). Germline V lookup: CDR1 KGHSH, CDR2 LQKENI. The CDR3 spans 14 residues. The V end was cut by 2 bases, the J end by 1 base, with 8 bases between. CDR3 sequence reads: CASSPAGTQETQYF. The CDR3 DNA reads TGTGCCAGCTCACCAGCGGGTACCCAAGAGACCCAGTACTTC. The full variable domain, its missing parts supplied by reference TRBV18 and TRBJ2-5, is NAGVMQNPRHLVRRRGQEARLRCSPMKGHSHVYWYRQLPEEGLKFMVYLQKENIIDESGMPKERFSAEFPKEGPSILRIQQVVRGDSAAYFCASSPAGTQETQYFGPGTRLLVL.

This clone was observed a few times. The chain employs TRBV5-4 and TRBJ2-7; D is ambiguous. The germline V gene has CDR1 SGHNT and CDR2 YYREEE (reference sequence). The CDR3 covers 15 residues. V shed 0 bases and J shed 0 bases, with 10 bases lying between them. The CDR3 DNA sequence: TGTGCCAGCAGCTTGGGTACCGTGAGCTCCTACGAGCAGTACTTC. It codes for CASSLGTVSSYEQYF.

In its sample, this clone was seen once. The chain uses TRBV15 and TRBJ1-4; TRBD1 matches 7 bases. The CDR3 runs to 14 residues. Per the germline V gene, CDR1 is LNHNV and CDR2 is YYDKDF (reference sequence). Unmatched junction bases numbered 3, after V lost 0 bases and J lost 8 bases. The CDR3 here is CATSRERGPEKLFF. Written as DNA, the CDR3 is TGTGCCACCAGCAGAGAAAGGGGGCCCGAAAAACTGTTTTTT.

This chain connects TRBV5-1 to TRBJ1-2; D may be TRBD1 (5 bases). V lost 5 bases and J lost 8, with 25 bases in between. This CDR3 has 16 amino acids. Per germline, CDR1 SGHRS and CDR2 YFSETQ. Written as DNA, the CDR3 is TGCGCCAGCAGTGCCACCCCCGGGGCCGGCCCTGGGGGCTACACCTTC. Residues: CASSATPGAGPGGYTF.

The chain links TRBV7-8 to TRBJ2-7; 10 positions agree with TRBD1. This CDR3 is 16 amino acids long. In germline, CDR1 is SGHVS, CDR2 FQNEAQ. With 5 bases clipped from V and 3 bases from J, the junction kept 10 bases outside the gene matches. CDR3 nucleotide sequence: TGTGCCAGCAGCCCGTGGCCGAGGACAGGGGGCTACGAGCAGTACTTC. The encoded protein is CASSPWPRTGGYEQYF.

The CDR3 spells CASSLLPPDTEAFF. CDR3 coding DNA: TGTGCCAGCAGCTTGCTACCCCCGGACACTGAAGCTTTCTTT. The chain carries TRBV5-6 and TRBJ1-1; D not resolved. Germline V gene sequence: CDR1 SGHDT, CDR2 YYEEEE. Between the trimmed V and J ends, which lost 1 base and 3 bases, there was a span of 10 bases. This CDR3 comprises 14 residues.

The chain carries TRBV4-1 and TRBJ2-1, with 9 bases aligning to TRBD1. Germline V lookup: CDR1 MGHRA, CDR2 YSYEKL. This CDR3 comprises 14 residues. V trimming: 4 bases; J trimming: 6 bases; junction bases outside the gene matches: 4. The CDR3 sequence is CASSRDRVINEQFF. DNA of the CDR3: TGCGCCAGCAGCCGGGACAGGGTAATCAATGAGCAGTTCTTC.